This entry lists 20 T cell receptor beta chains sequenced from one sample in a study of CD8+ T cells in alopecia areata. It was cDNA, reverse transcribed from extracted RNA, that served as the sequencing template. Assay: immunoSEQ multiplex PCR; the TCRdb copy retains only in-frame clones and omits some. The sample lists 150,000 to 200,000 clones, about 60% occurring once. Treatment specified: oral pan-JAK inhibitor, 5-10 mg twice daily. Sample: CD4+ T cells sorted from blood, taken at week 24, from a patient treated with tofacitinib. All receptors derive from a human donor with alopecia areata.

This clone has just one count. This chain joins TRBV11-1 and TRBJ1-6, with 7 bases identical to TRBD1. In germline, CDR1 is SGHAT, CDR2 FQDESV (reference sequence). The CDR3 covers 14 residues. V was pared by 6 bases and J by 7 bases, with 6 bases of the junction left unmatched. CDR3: CASSQTGRNSPLHF. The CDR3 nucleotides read TGTGCCAGCAGTCAGACAGGGCGGAATTCACCCCTCCACTTT.

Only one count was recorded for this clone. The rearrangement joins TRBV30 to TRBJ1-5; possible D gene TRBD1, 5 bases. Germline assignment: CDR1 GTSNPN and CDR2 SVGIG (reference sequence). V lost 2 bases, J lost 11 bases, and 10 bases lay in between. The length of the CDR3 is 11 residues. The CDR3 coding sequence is TGTGCCTGGAGTACTGCGGGGGCCCAGCATTTT. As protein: CAWSTAGAQHF.

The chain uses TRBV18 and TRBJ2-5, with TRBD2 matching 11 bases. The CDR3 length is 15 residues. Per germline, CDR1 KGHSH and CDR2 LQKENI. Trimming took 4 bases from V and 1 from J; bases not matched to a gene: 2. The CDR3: CASSRTSGLQETQYF. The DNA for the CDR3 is TGTGCCAGCTCACGGACTAGCGGGCTCCAAGAGACCCAGTACTTC.

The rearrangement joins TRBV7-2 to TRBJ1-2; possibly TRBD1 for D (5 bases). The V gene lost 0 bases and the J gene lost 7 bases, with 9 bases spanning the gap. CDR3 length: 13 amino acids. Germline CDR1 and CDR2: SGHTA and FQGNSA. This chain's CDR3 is CASSLAGRGGYTF. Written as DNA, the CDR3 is TGTGCCAGCAGCTTAGCAGGGAGGGGTGGCTACACCTTC.

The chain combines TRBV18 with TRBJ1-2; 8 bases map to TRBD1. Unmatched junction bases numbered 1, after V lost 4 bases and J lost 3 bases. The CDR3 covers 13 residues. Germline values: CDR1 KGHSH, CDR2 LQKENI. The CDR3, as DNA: TGTGCCAGCTCACTGGGACAGGACTATGGCTACACCTTC. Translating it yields CASSLGQDYGYTF. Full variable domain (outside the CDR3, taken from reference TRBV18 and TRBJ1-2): NAGVMQNPRHLVRRRGQEARLRCSPMKGHSHVYWYRQLPEEGLKFMVYLQKENIIDESGMPKERFSAEFPKEGPSILRIQQVVRGDSAAYFCASSLGQDYGYTFGSGTRLTVV.

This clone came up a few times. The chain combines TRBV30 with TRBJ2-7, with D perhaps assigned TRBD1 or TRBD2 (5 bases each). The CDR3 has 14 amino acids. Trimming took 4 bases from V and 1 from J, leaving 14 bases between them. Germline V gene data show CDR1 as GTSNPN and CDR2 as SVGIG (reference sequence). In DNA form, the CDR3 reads TGTGCCTGGAACACAGGTAGACTATCCTACGAGCAGTACTTC. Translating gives CAWNTGRLSYEQYF.

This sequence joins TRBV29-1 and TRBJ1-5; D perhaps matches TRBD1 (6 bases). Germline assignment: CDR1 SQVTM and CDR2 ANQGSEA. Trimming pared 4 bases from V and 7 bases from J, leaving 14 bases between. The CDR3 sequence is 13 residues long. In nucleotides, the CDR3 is TGCAGCGTTGCAATGTACAGGGAGCAGCCCCAGCATTTT. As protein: CSVAMYREQPQHF.

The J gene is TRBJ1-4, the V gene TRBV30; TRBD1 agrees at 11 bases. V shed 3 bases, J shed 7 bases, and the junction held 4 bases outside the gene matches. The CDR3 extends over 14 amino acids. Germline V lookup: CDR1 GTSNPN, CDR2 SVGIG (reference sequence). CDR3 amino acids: CAWRRTGGSEKLFF. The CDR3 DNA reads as TGTGCCTGGAGAAGGACAGGGGGCAGTGAAAAACTGTTTTTT. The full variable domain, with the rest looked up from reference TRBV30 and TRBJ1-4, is SQTIHQWPATLVQPVGSPLSLECTVEGTSNPNLYWYRQAAGRGLQLLFYSVGIGQISSEVPQNLSASRPQDRQFILSSKKLLLSDSGFYLCAWRRTGGSEKLFFGSGTQLSVL.

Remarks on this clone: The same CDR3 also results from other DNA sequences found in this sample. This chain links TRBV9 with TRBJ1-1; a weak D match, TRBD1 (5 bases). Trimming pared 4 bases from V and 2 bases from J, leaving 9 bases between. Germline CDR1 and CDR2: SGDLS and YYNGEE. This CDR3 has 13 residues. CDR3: CASSPTGNTEAFF. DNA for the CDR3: TGTGCCAGCAGCCCAACAGGAAACACTGAAGCTTTCTTT.

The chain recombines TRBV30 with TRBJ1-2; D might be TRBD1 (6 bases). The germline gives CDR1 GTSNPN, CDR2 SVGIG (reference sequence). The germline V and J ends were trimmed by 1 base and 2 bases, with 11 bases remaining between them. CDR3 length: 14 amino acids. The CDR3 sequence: CAWSAQGANYGYTF. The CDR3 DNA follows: TGTGCCTGGAGTGCACAGGGCGCGAACTATGGCTACACCTTC.

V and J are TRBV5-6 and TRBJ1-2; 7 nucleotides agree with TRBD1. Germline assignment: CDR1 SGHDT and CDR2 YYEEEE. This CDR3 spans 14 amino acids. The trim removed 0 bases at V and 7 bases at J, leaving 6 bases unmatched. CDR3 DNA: TGTGCCAGCAGCTTGGCAGGGGGGCTTGGTGGCTACACCTTC. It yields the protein CASSLAGGLGGYTF.

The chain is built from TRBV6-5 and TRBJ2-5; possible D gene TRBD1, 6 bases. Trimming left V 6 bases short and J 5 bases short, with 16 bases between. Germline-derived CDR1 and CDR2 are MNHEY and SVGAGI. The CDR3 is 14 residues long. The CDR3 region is CASRPHGQPETQYF. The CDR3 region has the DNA TGTGCCAGCAGGCCCCATGGACAGCCGGAGACCCAGTACTTC.

Written as DNA, the CDR3 is TGTGCCAGCAGCCAAGATCGGGGGAGAAACACCATATATTTT. Translating it yields CASSQDRGRNTIYF. V gene TRBV4-2 combines with J gene TRBJ1-3, with D perhaps TRBD1 (5 bases). The CDR3 is 14 amino acids. Germline V lookup: CDR1 LGHNA, CDR2 YNFKEQ. The V and J ends lost 0 bases and 5 bases respectively, with 8 bases between them.

In DNA, the CDR3 is TGTGCCAGCAGTGAGTCTGGGGATCCTGGGGCCAACGTCCTGACTTTC. Translated, it gives CASSESGDPGANVLTF. The chain combines TRBV25-1 with TRBJ2-6, with unresolved D. Trimming shortened V by 3 bases and J by 2 bases, and 11 bases separated the two germline ends. This CDR3 comprises 16 residues. The germline gives CDR1 MGHDK, CDR2 SYGVNS.

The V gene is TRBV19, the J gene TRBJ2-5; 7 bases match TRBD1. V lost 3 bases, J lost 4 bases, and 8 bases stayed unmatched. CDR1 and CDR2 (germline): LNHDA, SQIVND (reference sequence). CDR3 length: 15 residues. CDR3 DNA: TGTGCCAGTAGTATCGGCCCTGCAGGGGGAGAGACCCAGTACTTC. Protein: CASSIGPAGGETQYF.

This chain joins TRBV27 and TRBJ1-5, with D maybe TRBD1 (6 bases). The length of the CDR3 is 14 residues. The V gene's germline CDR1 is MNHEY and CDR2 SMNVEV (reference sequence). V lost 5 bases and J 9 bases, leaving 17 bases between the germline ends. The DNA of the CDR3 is TGTGCCAGCAGTCCGGACAGACGACCTTTGCCCCAGCATTTT. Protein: CASSPDRRPLPQHF.

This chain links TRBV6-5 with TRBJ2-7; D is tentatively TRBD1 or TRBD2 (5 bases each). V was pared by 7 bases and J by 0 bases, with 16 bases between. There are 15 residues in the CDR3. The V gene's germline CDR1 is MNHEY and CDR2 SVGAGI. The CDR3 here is CASTLKTDYSYEQYF. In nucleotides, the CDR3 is TGTGCCAGCACCCTCAAGACAGACTACTCCTACGAGCAGTACTTC.

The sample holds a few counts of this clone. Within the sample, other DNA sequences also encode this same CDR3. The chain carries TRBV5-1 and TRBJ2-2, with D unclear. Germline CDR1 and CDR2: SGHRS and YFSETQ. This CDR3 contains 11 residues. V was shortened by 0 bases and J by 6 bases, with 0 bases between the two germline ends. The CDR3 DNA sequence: TGCGCCAGCAGCTTGGCCGGGGAGCTGTTTTTT. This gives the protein CASSLAGELFF.

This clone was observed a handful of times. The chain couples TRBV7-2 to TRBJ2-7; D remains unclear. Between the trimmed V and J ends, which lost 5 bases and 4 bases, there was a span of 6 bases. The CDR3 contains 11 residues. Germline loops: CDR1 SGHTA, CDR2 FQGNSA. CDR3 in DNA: TGTGCCAGCAGCCTGCAGTACGAGCAGTACTTC. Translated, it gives CASSLQYEQYF.

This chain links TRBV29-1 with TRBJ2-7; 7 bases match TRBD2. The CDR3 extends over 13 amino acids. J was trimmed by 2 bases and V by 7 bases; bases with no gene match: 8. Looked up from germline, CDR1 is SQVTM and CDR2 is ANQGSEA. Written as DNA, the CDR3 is TGCAGCGCCGCACGTCGGGAGGCCTACGAGCAGTACTTC. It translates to CSAARREAYEQYF.